This TCR beta chain was profiled in a study of blood T cell repertoires in COVID-19. At the level of the study: Italy, Spain and the United States were the sources of the convalescent and acute COVID-19 samples. PBMCs, B-cell-depleted T cells, or T cells were the source of the cDNA or gDNA that made up the material.

This CDR3 spans 15 amino acids. CDR1 SEHNR and CDR2 FQNEAQ come from the germline V gene (reference sequence). Deletions cut 6 bases from V and 2 bases from J, with 17 bases between. The data were produced by immunoSEQ multiplex PCR, yet TCRdb's version contains in-frame clones alone and is incomplete. The table includes about 210,000 clones, almost 85% detected once. Sequencing used peripheral blood. This TCR came from a woman aged 40 to 49 with acute or convalescent COVID-19. The J gene is TRBJ2-7, the V gene TRBV7-9; D might be TRBD2 (6 bases). The CDR3 DNA reads TGTGCCAGCAGGTCGTTCCTGGAGGGCCCCTACGAGCAGTACTTC. This codes for CASRSFLEGPYEQYF.